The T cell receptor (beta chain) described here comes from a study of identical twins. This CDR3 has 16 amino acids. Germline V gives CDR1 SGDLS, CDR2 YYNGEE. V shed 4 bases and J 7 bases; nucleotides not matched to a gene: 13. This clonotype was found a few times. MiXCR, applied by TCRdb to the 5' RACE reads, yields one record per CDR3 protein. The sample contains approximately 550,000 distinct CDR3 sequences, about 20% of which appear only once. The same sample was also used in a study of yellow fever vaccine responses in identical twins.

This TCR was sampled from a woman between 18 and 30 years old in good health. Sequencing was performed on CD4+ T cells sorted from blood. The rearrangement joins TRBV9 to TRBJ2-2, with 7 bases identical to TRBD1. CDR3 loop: CASSPRQGSGDGELFF. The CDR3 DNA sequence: TGTGCCAGCAGCCCCCGACAGGGAAGTGGGGACGGGGAGCTGTTTTTT.